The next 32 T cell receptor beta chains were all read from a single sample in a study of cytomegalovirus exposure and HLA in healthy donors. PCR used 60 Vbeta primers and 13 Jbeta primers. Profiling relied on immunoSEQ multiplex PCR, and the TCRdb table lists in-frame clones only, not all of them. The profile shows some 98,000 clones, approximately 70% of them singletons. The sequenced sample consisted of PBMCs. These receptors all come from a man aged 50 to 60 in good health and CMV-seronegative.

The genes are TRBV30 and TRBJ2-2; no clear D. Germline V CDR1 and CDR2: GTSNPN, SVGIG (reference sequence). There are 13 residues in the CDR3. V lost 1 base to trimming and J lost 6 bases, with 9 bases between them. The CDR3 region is CAWSDRFPGELFF. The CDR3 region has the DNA TGTGCCTGGAGTGACAGATTCCCCGGGGAGCTGTTTTTT.

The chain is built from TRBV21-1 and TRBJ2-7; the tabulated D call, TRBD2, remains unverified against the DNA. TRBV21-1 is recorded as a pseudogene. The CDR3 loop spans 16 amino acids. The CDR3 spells CASSKLGGEGSYEQYF. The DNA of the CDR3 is TGTGCCAGCAGCAAATTGGGAGGGGAGGGGTCCTACGAGCAGTACTTC.

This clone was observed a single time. The DNA for the CDR3 is TGTGCCAGCAGCCCAGGGGGAACGAACATTCAGTACTTC. Translating gives CASSPGGTNIQYF. V and J are TRBV7-9 and TRBJ2-4; the match to TRBD1 covers 7 bases. From germline, CDR1 is SEHNR and CDR2 FQNEAQ (reference sequence). This CDR3 spans 13 amino acids. Germline trimming cut 5 bases from V and 7 bases from J; bases unmatched to any gene: 5. The full variable domain, completed using reference TRBV7-9 and TRBJ2-4, is DTGVSQNPRHKITKRGQNVTFRCDPISEHNRLYWYRQTLGQGPEFLTYFQNEAQLEKSRLLSDRFSAERPKGSFSTLEIQRTEQGDSAMYLCASSPGGTNIQYFGAGTRLSVL.

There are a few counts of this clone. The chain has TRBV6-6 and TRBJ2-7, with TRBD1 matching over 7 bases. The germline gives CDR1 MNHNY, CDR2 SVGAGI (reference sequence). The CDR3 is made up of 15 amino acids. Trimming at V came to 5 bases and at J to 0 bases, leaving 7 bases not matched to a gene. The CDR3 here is CASSTPDRPSYEQYF. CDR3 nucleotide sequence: TGTGCCAGCAGTACCCCGGACAGGCCCTCCTACGAGCAGTACTTC.

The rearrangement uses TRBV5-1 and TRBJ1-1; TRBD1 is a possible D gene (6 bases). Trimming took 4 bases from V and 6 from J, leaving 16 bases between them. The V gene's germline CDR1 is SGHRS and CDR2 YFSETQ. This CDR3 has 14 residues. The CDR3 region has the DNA TGCGCCAGCAGCCCGGACTGGGGGCCGGCTGAAGCTTTCTTT. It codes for CASSPDWGPAEAFF.

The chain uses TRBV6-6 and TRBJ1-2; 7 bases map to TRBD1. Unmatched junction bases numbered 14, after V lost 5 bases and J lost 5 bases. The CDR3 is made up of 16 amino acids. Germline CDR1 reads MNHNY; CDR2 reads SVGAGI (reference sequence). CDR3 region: CASSTPGQSPLYGYTF. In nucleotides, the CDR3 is TGTGCCAGCAGTACTCCGGGACAGAGCCCCCTTTATGGCTACACCTTC.

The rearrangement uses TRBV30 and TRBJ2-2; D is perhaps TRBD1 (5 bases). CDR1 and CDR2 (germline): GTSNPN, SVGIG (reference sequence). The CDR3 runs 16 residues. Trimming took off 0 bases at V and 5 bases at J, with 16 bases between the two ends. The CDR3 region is CAWSVQPRGGTGELFF. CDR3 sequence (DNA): TGTGCCTGGAGTGTACAACCAAGGGGCGGAACCGGGGAGCTGTTTTTT.

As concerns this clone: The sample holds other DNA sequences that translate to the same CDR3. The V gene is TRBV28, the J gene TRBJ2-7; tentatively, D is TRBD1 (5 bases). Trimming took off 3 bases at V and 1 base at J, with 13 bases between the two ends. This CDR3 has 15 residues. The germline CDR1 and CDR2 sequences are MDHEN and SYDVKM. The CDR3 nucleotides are TGTGCCAGCAGTTTTTGGGGAAGGGGTTCCTACGAGCAGTACTTC. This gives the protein CASSFWGRGSYEQYF. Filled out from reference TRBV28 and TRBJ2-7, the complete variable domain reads DVKVTQSSRYLVKRTGEKVFLECVQDMDHENMFWYRQDPGLGLRLIYFSYDVKMKEKGDIPEGYSVSREKKERFSLILESASTNQTSMYLCASSFWGRGSYEQYFGPGTRLTVT.

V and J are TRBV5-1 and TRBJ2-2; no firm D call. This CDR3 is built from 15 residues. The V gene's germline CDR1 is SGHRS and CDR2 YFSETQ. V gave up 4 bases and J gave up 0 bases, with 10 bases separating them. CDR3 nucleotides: TGCGCCAGCAGCCCGGTGGGCTCGAACACCGGGGAGCTGTTTTTT. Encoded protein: CASSPVGSNTGELFF.

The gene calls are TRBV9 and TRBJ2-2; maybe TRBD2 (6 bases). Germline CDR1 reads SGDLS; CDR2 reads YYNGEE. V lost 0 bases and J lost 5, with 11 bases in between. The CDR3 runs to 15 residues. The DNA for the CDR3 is TGTGCCAGCAGCGTAGGTGTCGGGGGAACCGGGGAGCTGTTTTTT. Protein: CASSVGVGGTGELFF.

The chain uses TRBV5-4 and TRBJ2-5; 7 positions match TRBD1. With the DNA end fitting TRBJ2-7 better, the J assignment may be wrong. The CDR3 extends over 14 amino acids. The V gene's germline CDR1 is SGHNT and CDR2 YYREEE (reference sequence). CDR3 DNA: TGTGCCAGCAGCTTGGGACAGGGAAGCTACGAGCAGTACTTC. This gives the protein CASSLGQGSYEQYF.

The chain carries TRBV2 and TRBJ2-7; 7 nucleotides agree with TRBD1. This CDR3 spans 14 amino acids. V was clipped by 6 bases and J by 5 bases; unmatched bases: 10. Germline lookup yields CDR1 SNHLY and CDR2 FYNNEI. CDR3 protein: CASSGRQGGDEQYF. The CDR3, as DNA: TGTGCCAGCAGCGGCCGACAGGGTGGCGACGAGCAGTACTTC.

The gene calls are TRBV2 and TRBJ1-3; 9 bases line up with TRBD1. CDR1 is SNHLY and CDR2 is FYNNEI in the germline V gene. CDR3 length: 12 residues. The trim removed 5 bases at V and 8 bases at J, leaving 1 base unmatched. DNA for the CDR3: TGTGCCAGCAGTCGGACAGGGGACACCATATATTTT. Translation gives CASSRTGDTIYF.

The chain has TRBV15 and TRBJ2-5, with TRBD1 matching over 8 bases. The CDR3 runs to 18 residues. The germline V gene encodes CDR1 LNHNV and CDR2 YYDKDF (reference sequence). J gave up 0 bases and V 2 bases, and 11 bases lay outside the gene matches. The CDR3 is CATSRPGQGLTNQETQYF. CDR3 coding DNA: TGTGCCACCAGCAGACCAGGACAGGGCCTCACCAACCAAGAGACCCAGTACTTC.

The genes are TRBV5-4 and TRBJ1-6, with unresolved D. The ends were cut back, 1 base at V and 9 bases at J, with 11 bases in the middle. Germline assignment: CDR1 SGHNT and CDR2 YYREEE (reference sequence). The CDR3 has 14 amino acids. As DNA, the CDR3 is TGTGCCAGCAGCTTGTGGGAGTTTTCTTCACCCCTCCACTTT. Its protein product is CASSLWEFSSPLHF.

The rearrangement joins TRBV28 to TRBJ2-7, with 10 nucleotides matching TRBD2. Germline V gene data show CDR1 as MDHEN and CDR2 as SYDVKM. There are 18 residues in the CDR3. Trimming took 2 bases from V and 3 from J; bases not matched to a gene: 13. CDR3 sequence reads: CASSLMLAGVPGDYEQYF. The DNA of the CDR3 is TGTGCCAGCAGTTTAATGCTAGCGGGAGTTCCCGGAGACTACGAGCAGTACTTC.

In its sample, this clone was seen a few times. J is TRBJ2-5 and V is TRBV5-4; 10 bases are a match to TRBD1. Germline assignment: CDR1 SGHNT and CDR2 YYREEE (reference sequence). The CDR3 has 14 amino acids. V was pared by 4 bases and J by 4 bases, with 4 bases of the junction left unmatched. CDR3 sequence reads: CASSPDRGRETQYF. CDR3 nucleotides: TGTGCCAGCAGCCCAGACAGGGGGCGAGAGACCCAGTACTTC.

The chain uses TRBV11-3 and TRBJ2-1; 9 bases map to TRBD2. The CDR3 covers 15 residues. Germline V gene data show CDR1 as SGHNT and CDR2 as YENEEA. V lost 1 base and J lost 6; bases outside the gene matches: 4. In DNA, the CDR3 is TGTGCCAGCAGCTTAGCACTAGCGGGCTTCAATGAGCAGTTCTTC. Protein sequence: CASSLALAGFNEQFF.

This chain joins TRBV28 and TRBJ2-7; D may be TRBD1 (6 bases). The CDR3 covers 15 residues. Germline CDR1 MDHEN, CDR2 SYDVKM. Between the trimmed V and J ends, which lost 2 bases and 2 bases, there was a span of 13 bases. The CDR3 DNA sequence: TGTGCCAGCAGTTTACTCACTACAGGGACCTACGAGCAGTACTTC. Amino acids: CASSLLTTGTYEQYF.

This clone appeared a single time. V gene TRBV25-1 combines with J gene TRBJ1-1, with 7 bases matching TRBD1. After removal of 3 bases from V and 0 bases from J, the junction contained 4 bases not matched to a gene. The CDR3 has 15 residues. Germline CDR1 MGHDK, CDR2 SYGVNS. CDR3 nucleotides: TGTGCCAGCAGTGATACAGGGGCTTTGAACACTGAAGCTTTCTTT. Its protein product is CASSDTGALNTEAFF.

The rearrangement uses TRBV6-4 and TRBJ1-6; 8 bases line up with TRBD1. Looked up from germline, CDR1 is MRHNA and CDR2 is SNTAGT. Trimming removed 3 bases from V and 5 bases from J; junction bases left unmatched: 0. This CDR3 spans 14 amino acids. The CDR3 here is CASSEDRDNSPLHF. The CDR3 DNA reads TGTGCCAGCAGTGAGGACAGGGATAATTCACCCCTCCACTTT.

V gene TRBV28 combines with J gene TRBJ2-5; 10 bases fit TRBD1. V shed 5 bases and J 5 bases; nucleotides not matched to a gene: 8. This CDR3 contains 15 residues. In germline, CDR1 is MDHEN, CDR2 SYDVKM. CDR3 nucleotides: TGTGCCAGCAGTCACCGGGACAGGGGAAGGGAGACCCAGTACTTC. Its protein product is CASSHRDRGRETQYF.

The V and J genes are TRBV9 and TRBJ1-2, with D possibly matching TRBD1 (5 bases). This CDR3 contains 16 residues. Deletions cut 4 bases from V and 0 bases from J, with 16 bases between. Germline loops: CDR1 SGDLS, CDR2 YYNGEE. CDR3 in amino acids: CASSRRQSSANYGYTF. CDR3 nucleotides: TGTGCCAGCAGCCGAAGACAGTCCTCGGCTAACTATGGCTACACCTTC.

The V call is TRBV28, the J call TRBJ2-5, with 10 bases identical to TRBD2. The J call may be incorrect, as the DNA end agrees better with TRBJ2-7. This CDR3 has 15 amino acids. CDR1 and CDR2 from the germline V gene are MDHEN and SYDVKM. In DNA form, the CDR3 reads TGTGCCAGCAGTTTAGCGGCTAGCGGGAGATACGAGCAGTACTTC. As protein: CASSLAASGRYEQYF.

The CDR3 loop is CASSLAVGRGYEQYF. In nucleotides, the CDR3 is TGTGCCAGCAGCTTGGCGGTGGGCAGGGGGTACGAGCAGTACTTC. The chain carries TRBV5-5 and TRBJ2-7, with 7 bases that match TRBD1. CDR1 and CDR2 (germline): SGHKS, YYEKEE (reference sequence). The CDR3 has 15 amino acids. V trimming: 0 bases; J trimming: 4 bases; junction bases outside the gene matches: 7.

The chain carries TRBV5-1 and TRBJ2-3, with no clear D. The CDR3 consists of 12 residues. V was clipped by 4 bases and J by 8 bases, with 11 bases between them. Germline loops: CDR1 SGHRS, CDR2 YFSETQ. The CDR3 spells CASSIERSTQYF. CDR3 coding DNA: TGCGCCAGCAGCATAGAACGATCTACGCAGTATTTT.

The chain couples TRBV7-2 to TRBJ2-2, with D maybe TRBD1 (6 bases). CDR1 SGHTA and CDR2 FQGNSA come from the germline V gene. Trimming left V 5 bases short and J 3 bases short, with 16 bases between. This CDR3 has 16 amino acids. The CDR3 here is CASSRPGQTHTGELFF. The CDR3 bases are TGTGCCAGCAGCCGGCCAGGACAGACACACACCGGGGAGCTGTTTTTT.

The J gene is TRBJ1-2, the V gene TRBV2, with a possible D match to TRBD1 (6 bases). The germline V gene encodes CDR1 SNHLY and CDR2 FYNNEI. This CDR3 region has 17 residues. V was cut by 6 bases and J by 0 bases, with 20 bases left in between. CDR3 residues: CASRKGEGREANYGYTF. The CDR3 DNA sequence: TGTGCCAGCAGGAAGGGGGAGGGCCGGGAAGCTAACTATGGCTACACCTTC.

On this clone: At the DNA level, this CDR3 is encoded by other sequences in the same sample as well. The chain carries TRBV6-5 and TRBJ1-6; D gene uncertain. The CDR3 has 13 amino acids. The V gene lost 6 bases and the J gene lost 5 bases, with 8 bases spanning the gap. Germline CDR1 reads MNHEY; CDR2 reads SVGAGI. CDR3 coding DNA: TGTGCCAGCAGGCCAGGCGATAATTCACCCCTCCACTTT. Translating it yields CASRPGDNSPLHF.

The CDR3 here is CASSGTGGESNQPQHF. CDR3 DNA: TGTGCCAGCAGCGGAACAGGGGGCGAGAGCAATCAGCCCCAGCATTTT. This chain links TRBV7-9 with TRBJ1-5; 9 bases are a match to TRBD1. The CDR3 sequence is 16 residues long. CDR1 and CDR2 from the germline V gene are SEHNR and FQNEAQ (reference sequence). The V gene end was trimmed by 5 bases and the J gene end by 1 base; junction bases not matched to a gene: 6.

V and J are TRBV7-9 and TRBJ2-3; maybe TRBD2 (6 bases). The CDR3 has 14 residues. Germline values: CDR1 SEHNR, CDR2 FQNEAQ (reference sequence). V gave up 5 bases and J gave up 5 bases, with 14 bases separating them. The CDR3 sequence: CASSTRGKGDTQYF. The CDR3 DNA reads TGTGCCAGCAGCACTCGGGGGAAGGGAGATACGCAGTATTTT.

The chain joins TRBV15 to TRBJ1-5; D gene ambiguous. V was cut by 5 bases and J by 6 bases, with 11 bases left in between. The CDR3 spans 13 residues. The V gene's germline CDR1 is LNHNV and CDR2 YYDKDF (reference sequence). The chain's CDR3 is CATSGGGSQPQHF. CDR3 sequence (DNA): TGTGCCACCAGCGGAGGAGGTAGTCAGCCCCAGCATTTT.